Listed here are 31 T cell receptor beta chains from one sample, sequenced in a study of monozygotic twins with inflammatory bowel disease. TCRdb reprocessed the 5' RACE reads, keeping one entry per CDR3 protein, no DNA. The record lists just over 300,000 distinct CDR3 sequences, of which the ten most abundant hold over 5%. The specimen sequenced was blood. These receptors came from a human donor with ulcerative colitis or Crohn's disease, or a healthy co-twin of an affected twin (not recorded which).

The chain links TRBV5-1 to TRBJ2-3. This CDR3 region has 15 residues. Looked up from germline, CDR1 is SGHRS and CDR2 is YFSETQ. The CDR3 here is CASSWTTEGSDTQYF.

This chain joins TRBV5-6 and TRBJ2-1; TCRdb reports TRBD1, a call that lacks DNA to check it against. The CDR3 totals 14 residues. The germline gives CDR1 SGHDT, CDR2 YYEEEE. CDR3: CASTPGTGLNEQFF.

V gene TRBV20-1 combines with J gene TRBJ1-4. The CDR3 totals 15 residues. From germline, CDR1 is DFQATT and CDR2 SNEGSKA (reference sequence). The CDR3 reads CSARDGQGSDEKLFF.

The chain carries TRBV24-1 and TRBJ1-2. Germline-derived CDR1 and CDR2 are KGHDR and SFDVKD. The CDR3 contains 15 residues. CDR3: CATSDSISLQSGYTF.

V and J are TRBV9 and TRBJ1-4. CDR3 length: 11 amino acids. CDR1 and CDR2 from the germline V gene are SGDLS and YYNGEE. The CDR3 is CASSPEEKLFF.

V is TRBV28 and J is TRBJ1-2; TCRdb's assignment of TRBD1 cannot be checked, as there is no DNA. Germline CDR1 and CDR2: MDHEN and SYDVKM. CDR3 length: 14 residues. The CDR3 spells CASSFAGGSYGYTF.

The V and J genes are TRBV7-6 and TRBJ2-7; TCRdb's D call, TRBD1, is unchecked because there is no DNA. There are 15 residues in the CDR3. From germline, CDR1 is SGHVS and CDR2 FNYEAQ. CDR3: CASSSTGTAVHEQYF.

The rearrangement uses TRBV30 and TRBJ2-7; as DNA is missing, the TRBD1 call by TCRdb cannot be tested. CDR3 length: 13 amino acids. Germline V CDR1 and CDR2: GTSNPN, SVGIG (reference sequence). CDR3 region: CAWSLVQGYEQYF.

CDR3 sequence: CASSQNGGEQPQHF. The genes are TRBV3-1 and TRBJ1-5. CDR1 and CDR2 (germline): LGHDT, YNNKEL (reference sequence). CDR3 length equals 14 residues.

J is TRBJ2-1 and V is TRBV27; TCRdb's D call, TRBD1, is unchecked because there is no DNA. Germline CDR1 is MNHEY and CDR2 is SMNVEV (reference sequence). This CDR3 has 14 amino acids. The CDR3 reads CASCWGQGYNEQFF.

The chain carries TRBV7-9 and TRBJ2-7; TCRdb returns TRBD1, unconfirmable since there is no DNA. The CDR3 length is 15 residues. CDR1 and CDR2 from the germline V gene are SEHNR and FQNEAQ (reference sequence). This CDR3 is CASSLEVWTGDEQYF.

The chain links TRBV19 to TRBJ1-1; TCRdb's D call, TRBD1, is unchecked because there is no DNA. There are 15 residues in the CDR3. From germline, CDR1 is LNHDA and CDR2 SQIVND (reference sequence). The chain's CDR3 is CASRMGGRVNTEAFF.

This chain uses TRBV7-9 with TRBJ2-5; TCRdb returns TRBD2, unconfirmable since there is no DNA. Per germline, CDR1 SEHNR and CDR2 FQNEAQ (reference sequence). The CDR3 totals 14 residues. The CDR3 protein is CASSLASQAETQYF.

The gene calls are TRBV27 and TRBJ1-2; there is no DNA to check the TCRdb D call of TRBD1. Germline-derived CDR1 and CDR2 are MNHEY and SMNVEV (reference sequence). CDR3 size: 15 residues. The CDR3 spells CASSLRDQGVAGYTF.

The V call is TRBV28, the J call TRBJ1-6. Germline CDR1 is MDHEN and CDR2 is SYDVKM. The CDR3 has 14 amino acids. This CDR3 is CASRTVDYNSPLHF. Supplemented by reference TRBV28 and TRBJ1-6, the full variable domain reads DVKVTQSSRYLVKRTGEKVFLECVQDMDHENMFWYRQDPGLGLRLIYFSYDVKMKEKGDIPEGYSVSREKKERFSLILESASTNQTSMYLCASRTVDYNSPLHFGNGTRLTVT.

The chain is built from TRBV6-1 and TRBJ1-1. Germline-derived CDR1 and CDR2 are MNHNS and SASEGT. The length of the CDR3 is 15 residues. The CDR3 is CASPSPGRVNTEAFF.

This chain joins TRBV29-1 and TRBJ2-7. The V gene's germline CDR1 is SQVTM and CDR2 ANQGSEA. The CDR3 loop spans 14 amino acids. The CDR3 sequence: CSGGMAASSYEQYF.

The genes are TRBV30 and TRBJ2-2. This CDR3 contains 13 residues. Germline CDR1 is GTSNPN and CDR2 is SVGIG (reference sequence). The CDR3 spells CAWSEVPTGELFF.

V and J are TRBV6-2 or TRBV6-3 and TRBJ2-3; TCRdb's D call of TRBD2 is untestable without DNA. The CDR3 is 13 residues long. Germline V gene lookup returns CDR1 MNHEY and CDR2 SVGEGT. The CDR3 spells CASRTSGADTQYF.

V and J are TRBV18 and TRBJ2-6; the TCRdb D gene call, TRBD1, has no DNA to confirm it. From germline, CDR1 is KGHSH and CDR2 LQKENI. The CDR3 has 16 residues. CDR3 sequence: CASSLTGDSGANVLTF.

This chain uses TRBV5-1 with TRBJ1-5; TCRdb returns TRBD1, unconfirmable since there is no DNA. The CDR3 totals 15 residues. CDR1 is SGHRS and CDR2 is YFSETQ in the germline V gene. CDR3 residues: CASSLGDQGSQPQHF. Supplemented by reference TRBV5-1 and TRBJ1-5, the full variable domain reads KAGVTQTPRYLIKTRGQQVTLSCSPISGHRSVSWYQQTPGQGLQFLFEYFSETQRNKGNFPGRFSGRQFSNSRSEMNVSTLELGDSALYLCASSLGDQGSQPQHFGDGTRLSIL.

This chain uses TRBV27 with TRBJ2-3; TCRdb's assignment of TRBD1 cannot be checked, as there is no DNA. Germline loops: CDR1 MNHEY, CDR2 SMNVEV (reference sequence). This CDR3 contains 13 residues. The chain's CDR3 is CASRTGDTDTQYF.

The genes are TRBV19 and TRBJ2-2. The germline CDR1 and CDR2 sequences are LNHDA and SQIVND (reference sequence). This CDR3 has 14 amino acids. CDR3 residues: CASSLTPNTGELFF.

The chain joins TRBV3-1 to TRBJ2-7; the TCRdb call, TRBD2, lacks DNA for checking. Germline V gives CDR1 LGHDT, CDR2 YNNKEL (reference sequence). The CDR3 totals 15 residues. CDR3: CASSQGGRRPYEQYF.

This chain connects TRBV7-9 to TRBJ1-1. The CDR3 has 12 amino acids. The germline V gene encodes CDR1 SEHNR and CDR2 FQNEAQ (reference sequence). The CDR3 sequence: CASSRKGTEAFF.

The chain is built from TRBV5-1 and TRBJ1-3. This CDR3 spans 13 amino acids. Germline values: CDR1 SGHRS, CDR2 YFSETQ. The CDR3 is CASSPPLRNTIYF.

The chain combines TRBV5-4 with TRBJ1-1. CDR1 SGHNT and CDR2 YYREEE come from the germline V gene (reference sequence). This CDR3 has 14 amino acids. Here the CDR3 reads CASSPPLGSTEAFF.

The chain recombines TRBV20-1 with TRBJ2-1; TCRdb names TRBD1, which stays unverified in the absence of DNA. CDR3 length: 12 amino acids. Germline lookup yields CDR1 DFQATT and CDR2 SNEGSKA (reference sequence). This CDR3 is CSAGVWGNEQFF.

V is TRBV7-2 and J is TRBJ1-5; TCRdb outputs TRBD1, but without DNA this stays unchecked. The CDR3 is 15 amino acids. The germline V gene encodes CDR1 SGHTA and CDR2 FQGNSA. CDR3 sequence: CASSSPLPGDQPQHF.

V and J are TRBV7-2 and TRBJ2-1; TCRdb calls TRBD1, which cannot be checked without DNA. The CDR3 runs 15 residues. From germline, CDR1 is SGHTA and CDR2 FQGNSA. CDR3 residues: CASSLAGTGVNEQFF.

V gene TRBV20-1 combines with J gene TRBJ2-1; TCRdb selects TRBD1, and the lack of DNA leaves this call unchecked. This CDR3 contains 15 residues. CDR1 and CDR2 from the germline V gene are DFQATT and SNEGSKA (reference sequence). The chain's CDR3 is CSARVVGVLDNEQFF.